The 23 T cell receptor beta chains listed next were all sequenced from one sample in a study of blood T cell repertoires in COVID-19. Sequencing was performed with immunoSEQ multiplex PCR; in TCRdb, only in-frame clones are kept and a portion is missing. Counted here are 150,000 to 250,000 clones, about nine tenths occurring once; the ten biggest clones make up approximately 2.2%. Sequencing used PBMCs or T cells enriched from blood (not recorded which). The origin of the receptors is a woman aged 25 to 45 who had recovered from COVID-19.

The chain couples TRBV5-1 to TRBJ1-4, with 7 bases matching TRBD1. The CDR3 is 14 amino acids. Per the germline V gene, CDR1 is SGHRS and CDR2 is YFSETQ. Trimming at V came to 5 bases and at J to 6 bases, leaving 7 bases not matched to a gene. The CDR3 loop reads CASSKGGADEKLFF. Here the CDR3 DNA reads TGCGCCAGCAGTAAAGGGGGCGCGGATGAAAAACTGTTTTTT.

The CDR3 sequence is CASSYSGGRNGYTF. For the CDR3, the DNA is TGTGCCAGCAGTTACTCGGGGGGGAGGAATGGCTACACCTTC. The chain has TRBV6-5 and TRBJ1-2; weak D call: TRBD1 (5 bases). Trimming removed 0 bases from V and 6 bases from J, with 11 bases in between. The CDR3 is made up of 14 amino acids. In germline, CDR1 is MNHEY, CDR2 SVGAGI.

The V and J genes are TRBV7-2 and TRBJ1-2; weak D call: TRBD1 (6 bases). CDR3 length: 14 amino acids. Germline CDR1 is SGHTA and CDR2 is FQGNSA. Deletions cut 5 bases from V and 1 base from J, with 11 bases between. The CDR3 sequence: CASSGQRGNYGYTF. For the CDR3, the DNA is TGTGCCAGCAGCGGACAGAGGGGTAACTATGGCTACACCTTC.

CDR3 sequence (DNA): TGTGCCACCAGTGATCCCACAAGTCCCACCGGGGAGCTGTTTTTT. This encodes CATSDPTSPTGELFF. V is TRBV24-1 and J is TRBJ2-2; unclear D gene. The V end lost 3 bases, the J end lost 4 bases, and 11 bases lay between the germline ends. The CDR3 contains 15 residues. The germline gives CDR1 KGHDR, CDR2 SFDVKD.

V and J are TRBV9 and TRBJ1-1, with D perhaps TRBD1 (6 bases). The CDR3 has 16 residues. In germline, CDR1 is SGDLS, CDR2 YYNGEE. The ends were cut back, 3 bases at V and 5 bases at J, with 20 bases in the middle. The CDR3: CASSASATGGATEAFF. The CDR3 coding sequence is TGTGCCAGCAGCGCCTCAGCGACGGGGGGGGCAACTGAAGCTTTCTTT.

In its sample, this clone was seen a few times. The chain has TRBV27 and TRBJ2-4, with D hard to call. Trimming left V 0 bases short and J 0 bases short, with 9 bases between. Germline V gene sequence: CDR1 MNHEY, CDR2 SMNVEV (reference sequence). The CDR3 has 16 residues. The DNA for the CDR3 is TGTGCCAGCAGTTTATCCTCTTATGTAGCCAAAAACATTCAGTACTTC. Amino acid sequence: CASSLSSYVAKNIQYF.

This clone was detected only a few times. The V gene is TRBV2, the J gene TRBJ2-4, with 8 bases fitting TRBD1. Trimming took 10 bases from V and 3 from J; bases not matched to a gene: 8. Germline loops: CDR1 SNHLY, CDR2 FYNNEI. The CDR3 consists of 14 residues. CDR3 sequence reads: CATRRQGNKNIQYF. The CDR3 nucleotides read TGTGCCACCAGAAGACAGGGGAACAAAAACATTCAGTACTTC.

This clone was seen a single time. This chain uses TRBV24-1 with TRBJ1-5; 8 positions agree with TRBD1. V lost 2 bases to trimming and J lost 7 bases; unmatched junction nucleotides: 6. The length of the CDR3 is 15 residues. Germline loops: CDR1 KGHDR, CDR2 SFDVKD. CDR3 residues: CATSDWGQASQPQHF. For the CDR3, the DNA is TGTGCCACCAGTGATTGGGGACAGGCTAGCCAGCCCCAGCATTTT.

The sample holds a few counts of this clone. This chain uses TRBV9 with TRBJ1-6, with 9 positions matching TRBD1. CDR3 length: 15 amino acids. The germline V gene encodes CDR1 SGDLS and CDR2 YYNGEE. The J segment lost 6 bases and the V segment lost 4 bases, leaving 5 bases of the junction unmatched. The CDR3: CASSPGQGINSPLHF. Written as DNA, the CDR3 is TGTGCCAGCAGCCCGGGACAGGGTATTAATTCACCCCTCCACTTT.

The CDR3 nucleotides are TGCAGTGCTAGTTATTCTGGCTACTATAGCAATCAGCCCCAGCATTTT. Encoded protein: CSASYSGYYSNQPQHF. The chain combines TRBV20-1 with TRBJ1-5; D gene uncertain. The germline V gene encodes CDR1 DFQATT and CDR2 SNEGSKA (reference sequence). The V end lost 3 bases, the J end lost 0 bases, and 15 bases lay between the germline ends. CDR3 length equals 16 residues.

The chain links TRBV7-9 to TRBJ1-2, with D possibly TRBD1 on 6 matching bases. Deletions cut 4 bases from V and 7 bases from J, with 19 bases between. Germline CDR1 and CDR2: SEHNR and FQNEAQ (reference sequence). The CDR3 length is 15 residues. For the CDR3, the DNA is TGTGCCAGCAGCTCCGAACAGGGTATCGTCGGTGGCTACACCTTC. Its protein is CASSSEQGIVGGYTF.

Note on this clone: Different DNA sequences within this sample yield the same CDR3. This rearrangement joins TRBV2 to TRBJ2-1; D unresolved. CDR1 SNHLY and CDR2 FYNNEI come from the germline V gene. V gave up 6 bases and J gave up 4 bases, with 10 bases separating them. The CDR3 loop spans 13 amino acids. The CDR3 sequence: CASRSRVYNEQFF. The DNA for the CDR3 is TGTGCCAGCAGGTCCCGGGTGTACAATGAGCAGTTCTTC.

This clone was observed once. Different DNA sequences within this sample yield the same CDR3. V is TRBV5-4 and J is TRBJ1-5; D is uncertain. Germline CDR1 and CDR2: SGHNT and YYREEE (reference sequence). The CDR3 loop spans 14 amino acids. V lost 0 bases and J lost 3, with 7 bases in between. The CDR3 loop is CASSLGGSNQPQHF. CDR3 nucleotides: TGTGCCAGCAGCTTGGGCGGGTCCAATCAGCCCCAGCATTTT.

The chain links TRBV11-2 to TRBJ2-5, with TRBD2 matching over 12 bases. Germline CDR1 reads SGHAT; CDR2 reads FQNNGV. Trimming cost V 1 base and J 5 bases; bases outside gene matches: 2. The CDR3 contains 15 residues. CDR3 sequence reads: CASSLGGTSGETQYF. CDR3 sequence (DNA): TGTGCCAGCAGCTTAGGGGGGACTAGCGGGGAGACCCAGTACTTC.

The chain couples TRBV13 to TRBJ2-5, with 11 bases aligning to TRBD2. CDR3 length: 16 amino acids. With V trimmed by 5 bases and J by 7 bases, 12 bases remained unmatched. Germline CDR1 is PRHDT and CDR2 is FYEKMQ (reference sequence). Written as DNA, the CDR3 is TGTGCCAGCAGCCAGGGACTAGCGGCCGGTGCGGGGACCCAGTACTTC. Encoded protein: CASSQGLAAGAGTQYF.

The J gene is TRBJ1-4, the V gene TRBV30, with D maybe TRBD1 (5 bases). V gave up 0 bases and J gave up 7 bases, with 12 bases separating them. The CDR3 sequence is 14 residues long. Per germline, CDR1 GTSNPN and CDR2 SVGIG (reference sequence). The CDR3 loop is CAWSVGGVGEKLFF. In DNA, the CDR3 is TGTGCCTGGAGTGTGGGGGGGGTTGGTGAAAAACTGTTTTTT.

The chain employs TRBV18 and TRBJ1-2; the match to TRBD1 covers 8 bases. Looked up from germline, CDR1 is KGHSH and CDR2 is LQKENI. The CDR3 runs 16 residues. V lost 1 base and J lost 4; bases outside the gene matches: 8. The CDR3 loop is CASSPLGQGSVYGYTF. The CDR3 DNA reads as TGTGCCAGCTCACCACTTGGACAGGGTAGCGTCTATGGCTACACCTTC.

This chain joins TRBV2 and TRBJ1-4; D is possibly TRBD1 (6 bases). There are 15 residues in the CDR3. CDR1 and CDR2 from the germline V gene are SNHLY and FYNNEI. V was shortened by 6 bases and J by 0 bases, with 11 bases between the two germline ends. CDR3 residues: CASRGTLSTNEKLFF. CDR3 coding DNA: TGTGCCAGCAGGGGGACACTCTCAACTAATGAAAAACTGTTTTTT. Combining the CDR3 with reference TRBV2 and TRBJ1-4 gives the whole variable domain EPEVTQTPSHQVTQMGQEVILRCVPISNHLYFYWYRQILGQKVEFLVSFYNNEISEKSEIFDDQFSVERPDGSNFTLKIRSTKLEDSAMYFCASRGTLSTNEKLFFGSGTQLSVL.

This clone was detected only once. The chain combines TRBV9 with TRBJ2-7, with D uncertain. CDR1 is SGDLS and CDR2 is YYNGEE in the germline V gene. The ends were cut back, 3 bases at V and 5 bases at J, with 9 bases in the middle. The CDR3 consists of 12 residues. The CDR3: CASSDFLNEQYF. DNA of the CDR3: TGTGCCAGCAGCGATTTCTTAAACGAGCAGTACTTC.

The chain links TRBV27 to TRBJ1-5; no reliable D call. This CDR3 comprises 8 residues. In germline, CDR1 is MNHEY, CDR2 SMNVEV (reference sequence). V was pared by 11 bases and J by 10 bases, with 6 bases between. CDR3: CAPRPQHF. The CDR3 DNA follows: TGTGCCCCGCGTCCCCAGCATTTT.

The gene calls are TRBV5-1 and TRBJ2-5, with 9 bases fitting TRBD2. Trimming cost V 0 bases and J 3 bases; bases outside gene matches: 6. The V gene's germline CDR1 is SGHRS and CDR2 YFSETQ. This CDR3 is 16 amino acids long. The CDR3 nucleotides are TGCGCCAGCAGCTTGGTTTTTGCGGGGGGGAAAGAGACCCAGTACTTC. This sequence encodes CASSLVFAGGKETQYF.

The CDR3 bases are TGTGCCAGCAGAACAGACAGGGGGAACACTGAAGCTTTCTTT. This encodes CASRTDRGNTEAFF. This chain links TRBV2 with TRBJ1-1, with 8 bases identical to TRBD1. J gave up 1 base and V 6 bases, and 4 bases lay outside the gene matches. CDR3 size: 14 residues. CDR1 is SNHLY and CDR2 is FYNNEI in the germline V gene.

The chain carries TRBV7-2 and TRBJ2-3; 9 bases match TRBD1. The V gene's germline CDR1 is SGHTA and CDR2 FQGNSA. After removal of 4 bases from V and 2 bases from J, the junction contained 7 bases not matched to a gene. The CDR3 extends over 16 amino acids. Here the CDR3 reads CASSWGQGWNTDTQYF. The CDR3 coding sequence is TGTGCCAGCAGCTGGGGACAGGGATGGAACACAGATACGCAGTATTTT.